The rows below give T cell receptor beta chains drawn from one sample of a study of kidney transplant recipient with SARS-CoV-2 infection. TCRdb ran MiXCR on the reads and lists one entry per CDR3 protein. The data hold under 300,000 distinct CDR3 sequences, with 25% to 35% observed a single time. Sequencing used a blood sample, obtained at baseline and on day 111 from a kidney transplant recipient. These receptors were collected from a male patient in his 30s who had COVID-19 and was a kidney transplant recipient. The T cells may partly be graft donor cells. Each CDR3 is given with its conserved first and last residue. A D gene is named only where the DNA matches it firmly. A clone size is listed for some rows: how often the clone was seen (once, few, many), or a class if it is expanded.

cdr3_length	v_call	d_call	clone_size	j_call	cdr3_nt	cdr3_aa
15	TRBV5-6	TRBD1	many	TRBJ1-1	TGTGCCAGCAGCGGGGGGGGGACAGGGATCACTGAAGCTTTCTTT	CASSGGGTGITEAFF
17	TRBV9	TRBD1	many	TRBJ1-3	TGTGCCAGCAGCTTGGGACAGGGGGCATACTCTGGAAACACCATATATTTT	CASSLGQGAYSGNTIYF
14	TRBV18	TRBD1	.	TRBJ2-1	TGTGCCAGCTCCAGGACAGGGTACTACGATGAGCAGTTCTTC	CASSRTGYYDEQFF
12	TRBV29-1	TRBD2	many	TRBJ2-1	TGCAGCGTCGGGGACTACTACAATGAGCAGTTCTTC	CSVGDYYNEQFF
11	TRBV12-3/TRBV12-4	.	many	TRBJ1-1	TGTGCCAGCAGTGGGATTGCTGAAGCTTTCTTT	CASSGIAEAFF
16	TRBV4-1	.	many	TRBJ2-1	TGCGCCAGCAGCCAAGAAGGGCCTGACTATAACAATGAGCAGTTCTTC	CASSQEGPDYNNEQFF
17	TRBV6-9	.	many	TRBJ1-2	TGTGCCAGCAGTCGACTACGGCCTTACGGAAAGACCTATGGCTACACCTTC	CASSRLRPYGKTYGYTF
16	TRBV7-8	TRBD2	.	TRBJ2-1	TGTGCCAGCAGCCTGGGAGCGGGAGGGCCTTTGAATGAGCAGTTCTTC	CASSLGAGGPLNEQFF
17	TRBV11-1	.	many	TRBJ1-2	TGTGCCAGCAGCCAGGGACGTAAGGCTGGAAAGACCTATGGCTACACCTTC	CASSQGRKAGKTYGYTF
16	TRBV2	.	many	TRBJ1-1	TGTGCCAGCAGCTACCAAAGACAGGCAATGAACACTGAAGCTTTCTTT	CASSYQRQAMNTEAFF
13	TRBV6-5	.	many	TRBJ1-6	TGTGCCAGCAGGGCCTTCTATAATTCACCCCTCCACTTT	CASRAFYNSPLHF
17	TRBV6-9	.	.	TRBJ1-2	TGCGCCAGCAGTGAAATTAGGCCTTACGGAAAGACCTATGGCTACATCTTC	CASSEIRPYGKTYGYIF
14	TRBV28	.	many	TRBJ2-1	TGTGCCAGCTACGAGCGAGGTGGGGGCAATGAGCAGTTCTTC	CASYERGGGNEQFF
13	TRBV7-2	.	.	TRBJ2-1	TGTGCCAGCAGCTTAGACAACTACAATGAGCAGTTCTTC	CASSLDNYNEQFF
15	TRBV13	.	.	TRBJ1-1	TGTGCCAGCAGCTTAGGAGACAGATTGAACACTGAAGCTTTCTTT	CASSLGDRLNTEAFF
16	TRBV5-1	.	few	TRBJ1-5	TGCGCCAGCAGCCCCGAGGGGCCCATTGGGAATCGGCCCCAGCATTTT	CASSPEGPIGNRPQHF
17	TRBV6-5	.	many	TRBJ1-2	TGTGCCAGCAGTGCAAACCGCTCTATGCGAAAGACCTATGGCTACACCTTC	CASSANRSMRKTYGYTF
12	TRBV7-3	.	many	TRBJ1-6	TGTGCCAGCAGCCCTGGCGGGTCACCCCTCCACTTT	CASSPGGSPLHF
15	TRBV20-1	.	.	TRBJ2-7	TGCAATGCACCAGGACCAGGTACGAGACGGTACGAGCAGTACTTC	CNAPGPGTRRYEQYF
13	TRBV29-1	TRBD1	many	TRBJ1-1	TGCAGCGTTGTTGAGGGGGCGAACACTGAAGCTTTCTTT	CSVVEGANTEAFF
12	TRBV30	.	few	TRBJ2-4	TGTGCCTTCGAACTAGCCAAAAACATTCAGTACTTC	CAFELAKNIQYF
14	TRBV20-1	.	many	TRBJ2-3	TGCAGTGCTAGAGATCGCCGTAGCACAGATACGCAGTATTTT	CSARDRRSTDTQYF
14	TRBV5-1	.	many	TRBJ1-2	TGCGCCAGCAGCTTGGATGGAGAGATCTATGGCTACACCTTC	CASSLDGEIYGYTF
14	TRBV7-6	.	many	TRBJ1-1	TGTGCCAGCAGCTTGGGGACACCAACACAGGCAGCTTTCTTT	CASSLGTPTQAAFF
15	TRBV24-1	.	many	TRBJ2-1	TGTGCCACCAGTGGCCATATGAGCTCCTACAATGAGCAGTTCTTC	CATSGHMSSYNEQFF
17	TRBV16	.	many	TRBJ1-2	TGTGCCAGCAGCCTCCATTTGGTCGTTAGAAAGACCTATGGCTACACCTTC	CASSLHLVVRKTYGYTF
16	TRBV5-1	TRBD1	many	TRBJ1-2	TGCGCCAGCACCGCCGGGACAGGGGACGGCGACCGGGGCTACACCTTC	CASTAGTGDGDRGYTF
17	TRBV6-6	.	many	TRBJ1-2	TGTGCCAGCAGTATGGCCGCAGGTGGGAGAAAGACCTATGGCTACACCTTC	CASSMAAGGRKTYGYTF
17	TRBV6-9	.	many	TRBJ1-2	TGTGCCAGCAGTGCGGCCTGGCCTTACGGAAAGACCTATGGCTACACCTTC	CASSAAWPYGKTYGYTF
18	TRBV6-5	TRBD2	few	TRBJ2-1	TGTGCCAGCGGTTACTCCCAACTACAAAAACTAGCGGGGAATGAGCAGTTCTTC	CASGYSQLQKLAGNEQFF
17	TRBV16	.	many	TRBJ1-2	TGTGCCAGCAGCGAACCAAGGGTCGTTAGAAAGACCTATGGCTACACCTTC	CASSEPRVVRKTYGYTF
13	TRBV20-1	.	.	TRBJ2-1	TGCAGTGTCACCTCGGGCCCTCCTTGGGAGCAGTTCTTC	CSVTSGPPWEQFF
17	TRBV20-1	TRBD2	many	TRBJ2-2	TGCAGTGCTAGTGCTAGCGGGAGGGCTGTAAGAACCGGGGAGCTGTTTTTT	CSASASGRAVRTGELFF
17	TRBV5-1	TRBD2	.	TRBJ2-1	TGCGCCGGCAGCTCTCGTTCCGGGACTAGCGGACCCAATGAGCAGTTCTTC	CAGSSRSGTSGPNEQFF
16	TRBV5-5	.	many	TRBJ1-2	TGTGCCAGCCAGACTATTGTCTCGCGAAAGACCTATGGCTACACCTTC	CASQTIVSRKTYGYTF
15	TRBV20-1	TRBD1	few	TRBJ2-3	TGCAGTGCTAACTCCGGGACAGGCGACACAGATACGCAGTATTTT	CSANSGTGDTDTQYF
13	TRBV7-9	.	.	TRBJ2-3	TGTGCCAGCAGCTTAGCAAGTCCAGATACGCAGTATTTT	CASSLASPDTQYF
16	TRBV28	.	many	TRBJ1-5	TGTGCCAGCAGACTTCCCTGGGACGGTGGCAATCAGCCCCAGCATTTT	CASRLPWDGGNQPQHF
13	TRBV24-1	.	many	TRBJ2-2	TGTGCCACAAGGACAGAAAACACCGGGGAGCTGTTTTTT	CATRTENTGELFF
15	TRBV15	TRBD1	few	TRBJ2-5	TGTGCCACCAGCAGAGATGACAGGGCCCAAGAGGCCCAGTACTTC	CATSRDDRAQEAQYF
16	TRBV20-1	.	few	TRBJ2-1	TGCAGTGCTATACCCCTAGAAGGGAAGAGTTACAATGAGCAGTTCTTC	CSAIPLEGKSYNEQFF
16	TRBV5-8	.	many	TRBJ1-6	TGTGCCAGCAGGCTACCACCCGGGACACCATCTTCACCCCTCCACTTT	CASRLPPGTPSSPLHF
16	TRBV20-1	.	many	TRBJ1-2	TGCAGTGCTATCTGTCAGCTGTTTCGAAAGACCTATGGCTACACCTTC	CSAICQLFRKTYGYTF
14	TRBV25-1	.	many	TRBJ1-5	TGTGCCAGCAGTGATTCCGCATCCAATCAGCCCCAGCATTTT	CASSDSASNQPQHF
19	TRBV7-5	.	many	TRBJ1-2	.	CISVPETVHEVGKTYGYTF
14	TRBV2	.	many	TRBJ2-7	TGTGCCAGCAGCGGGATCCGGGGAGTCAACGAGCAGTACTTC	CASSGIRGVNEQYF
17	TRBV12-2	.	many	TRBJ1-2	TGTGCAAGTCGCATTAGATCGACTCCACGAAAGACCTATGGCTACACCTTC	CASRIRSTPRKTYGYTF
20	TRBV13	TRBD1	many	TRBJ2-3	TGTGCCAGCAGCTTAGGGACCGGGACAGGGGGTACAAGTTTGGTCGATACGCAGTATTTT	CASSLGTGTGGTSLVDTQYF
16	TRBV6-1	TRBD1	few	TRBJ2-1	TGTGCCAGCAGTGAAATCCCGGGACAGGGGGGCAATGAGCAGTTCTTC	CASSEIPGQGGNEQFF
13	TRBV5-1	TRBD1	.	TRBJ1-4	TGCGCCAGCAGCCCCGGACAGGATGAAAAACTGTTTTTT	CASSPGQDEKLFF
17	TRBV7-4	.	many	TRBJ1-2	TGTGCCAGCAGCTCGGTGTATTCAGCTCGAAAGACCTATGGCTACACCTTC	CASSSVYSARKTYGYTF
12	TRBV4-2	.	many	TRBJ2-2	TGTGCCAGCAGCCCGGGCAACGGGGAGCTGTTTTTT	CASSPGNGELFF